The T cell receptor beta chain under discussion was sequenced for a study of CD8+ T cells in alopecia areata. About the study: Patients in the study were on tofacitinib for 6 to 18 months, then off it for 6 months.

In each case, RNA was isolated and then reverse transcribed into cDNA as the sequencing template. Clones were read by immunoSEQ multiplex PCR, and TCRdb kept only the in-frame ones, dropping some. The sample lists 270,000 or so clones, more than 45% seen once, with less than 2% in the top ten. About this clone itself: Its antigen is still unknown.

The CDR3 length is 13 residues. Trimming left V 3 bases short and J 1 base short, with 7 bases between. Germline V gene data show CDR1 as GTSNPN and CDR2 as SVGIG (reference sequence). Notes on the study in general: Normal skin contains resident alphabeta T cells, and these are also sequenced in scalp samples. Administration of tofacitinib significantly diminished scalp clonality and expanded CD8+ clones within the top 100.

As for treatment: oral pan-JAK inhibitor, 5-10 mg twice daily. PBMC-derived CD4+ and CD8+ T cells were sorted. The TCR sequence derives from a human donor with alopecia areata. The material was CD4+ T cells sorted from blood, obtained at week 24, from a patient treated with tofacitinib. The genes are TRBV30 and TRBJ1-3; D ambiguous. The CDR3 loop is CAWRQVSGNTIYF. CDR3 DNA sequence: TGTGCCTGGAGACAAGTTTCTGGAAACACCATATATTTT.